This TCR beta chain came from a study of CD8 T cells in ankylosing spondylitis. Whole-study results and caveats: Seemingly characteristic of ankylosing spondylitis blood was a TCR beta motif consisting of roughly 8 highly homologous variants. Reactive arthritis synovial fluid and blood previously showed some of these motif variants. The study looked at matched synovial fluid samples from ankylosing spondylitis patients. Disease-linked clones were reported to be significantly enriched there. Disease-associated clones were CD8+ and fairly uncommon in peripheral blood.

With 1 base removed from V and 2 bases from J, the gap between germline ends came to 10 bases. This CDR3 has 15 amino acids. Germline CDR1 reads LGHDT; CDR2 reads YNNKEL (reference sequence). With respect to this clonotype: The antigen is unknown.

By quantitative 5'-RACE with molecular barcodes, the TCR beta libraries were made. From the 5' RACE reads, TCRdb called clonotypes with MiXCR, one entry per CDR3 protein. This sample has about 800,000 distinct CDR3 sequences, with about 12% found just once. The chain employs TRBV3-1 and TRBJ2-3; D gene ambiguous. The receptor was derived from a male donor with ankylosing spondylitis. The sequenced sample was blood, either unsorted or a sorted T cell fraction (not recorded which). CDR3 protein: CASSQATGHTDTQYF. DNA for the CDR3: TGTGCCAGCAGCCAAGCGACGGGTCACACAGATACGCAGTATTTT.